This TCR beta chain was obtained from a study of graft-versus-host responses after intestinal transplantation. The overall study: Every one of the recipients received anti-thymocyte globulin induction and afterwards took tacrolimus and steroids for three to four years.

Deletions cut 8 bases from V and 0 bases from J, with 12 bases between. CDR1 and CDR2 (germline): SNHLY, FYNNEI. The length of the CDR3 is 14 residues. TCRdb's copy holds only in-frame clones and misses some; the assay was immunoSEQ multiplex PCR. The top ten hold around 0.25% of the sample, which has more than 40,000 clones, approximately 95% seen once. In the case of this clone: The antigen is not known.

The sequence came from a human donor who was the organ donor for an intestinal transplant. Sequencing used unstimulated CD8+ T cells sorted from spleen or lymph node cells, obtained before transplant. V and J are TRBV2 and TRBJ2-3, with D possibly TRBD1 on 6 matching bases. CDR3 loop: CASRGQFSTDTQYF. CDR3 sequence (DNA): TGTGCCAGCCGAGGACAGTTCAGCACAGATACGCAGTATTTT.